These 27 T cell receptor beta chains share one sample of origin, sequenced in a study of T cell repertoires in cytomegalovirus infection (dated by TCRdb to between 2018 and 2020). What these receptors recognize is not known. This specimen's treatment or condition label, interpreted: in vitro stimulation with specific CMV peptide epitopes to enrich CMV-specific T cells. Sequencing used an Illumina HiSeq 1500. Clones were called with MiXCR by TCRdb after fastp trimmed the public reads at Q25, and only in-frame beta chains were retained. Duplicate CDR3 protein sequences are folded into a single record with the most common DNA and genes. Here the sample has fewer than 85,000 distinct CDR3 sequences; about half occur a single time. Clones ranked in the top ten supply just over 90% of the sample. The sample consisted of CD8+ T cells from cultured PBMCs, taken from culture after CMV antigen stimulation. These receptors all come from a human donor in good health (CMV status not recorded). Some clones in this sample may be carry-over from other donors' samples.

The chain is built from TRBV20-1 and TRBJ2-7, with D perhaps TRBD2 (6 bases). Per germline, CDR1 DFQATT and CDR2 SNEGSKA (reference sequence). The CDR3 covers 14 residues. Between the trimmed V and J ends, which lost 1 base and 3 bases, there was a span of 13 bases. The CDR3 DNA reads TGCAGTGCTAGAGTCACCGGGGGTTTCTACGAGCAGTACTTC. As protein: CSARVTGGFYEQYF.

This clonotype occurred a few times. The chain carries TRBV18 and TRBJ2-2; possibly TRBD1 for D (6 bases). V was pared by 2 bases and J by 4 bases, with 20 bases between. The CDR3 contains 18 residues. Germline-derived CDR1 and CDR2 are KGHSH and LQKENI. CDR3 bases: TGTGCCAGCTCACCAATGGGTCTTGGGACAACAACCACCGGGGAGCTGTTTTTT. Protein sequence: CASSPMGLGTTTTGELFF.

This chain joins TRBV7-6 and TRBJ1-4; weak D call: TRBD1 (5 bases). Germline V lookup: CDR1 SGHVS, CDR2 FNYEAQ. The V end lost 2 bases, the J end lost 5 bases, and 12 bases lay between the germline ends. This CDR3 comprises 15 residues. CDR3 region: CASSLYTGLNEKLFF. The CDR3 region has the DNA TGTGCCAGCAGCTTATATACAGGATTGAATGAAAAACTGTTTTTT.

The chain combines TRBV27 with TRBJ2-7, with 9 positions matching TRBD2. The junction had 2 bases not matched to a gene; V was cut back by 5 bases and J by 3 bases. The CDR3 spans 13 residues. Germline V CDR1 and CDR2: MNHEY, SMNVEV (reference sequence). The CDR3 sequence is CASSRTSVYEQYF. The CDR3 DNA sequence: TGTGCCAGCAGTCGGACTAGCGTCTACGAGCAGTACTTC.

This clonotype was picked up a small number of times. The rearrangement uses TRBV6-1 and TRBJ2-1; D is unclear. From germline, CDR1 is MNHNS and CDR2 SASEGT. This CDR3 is 16 amino acids long. V was shortened by 3 bases and J by 5 bases, with 17 bases between the two germline ends. DNA of the CDR3: TGTGCCAGCAGTGAGTGGAACTTGAGTGTGGACAATGAGCAGTTCTTC. Amino acid sequence: CASSEWNLSVDNEQFF.

This clonotype was observed a single time. The chain combines TRBV27 with TRBJ2-7; 7 bases fit TRBD1. The CDR3 is 13 amino acids. Germline V gene sequence: CDR1 MNHEY, CDR2 SMNVEV (reference sequence). Losses at the gene ends were 4 bases for V and 3 bases for J; bases not matched to a gene: 3. DNA for the CDR3: TGTGCCAGCAGTTACAACAGGGGCTACGAGCAGTACTTC. Translated: CASSYNRGYEQYF.

This clonotype was detected a few times. The chain links TRBV7-8 to TRBJ2-7, with 7 bases matching TRBD2. The J segment lost 6 bases and the V segment lost 1 base, leaving 6 bases of the junction unmatched. Germline-derived CDR1 and CDR2 are SGHVS and FQNEAQ. The CDR3 has 14 amino acids. In DNA form, the CDR3 reads TGTGCCAGCAGCTTAGTCGGGGAGGGGCCCGAGCAGTACTTC. It specifies CASSLVGEGPEQYF.

The rearrangement uses TRBV2 and TRBJ2-2; 8 nucleotides agree with TRBD1. In germline, CDR1 is SNHLY, CDR2 FYNNEI. There are 18 residues in the CDR3. Trimming at V came to 6 bases and at J to 1 base, leaving 13 bases not matched to a gene. The CDR3 loop is CASSHRVLGQENTGELFF. The CDR3 DNA follows: TGTGCCAGCAGCCACCGTGTGCTGGGACAGGAGAACACCGGGGAGCTGTTTTTT.

J is TRBJ2-7 and V is TRBV27, with TRBD1 matching 8 bases. V lost 6 bases to trimming and J lost 2 bases; unmatched junction nucleotides: 6. The germline V gene encodes CDR1 MNHEY and CDR2 SMNVEV (reference sequence). The CDR3 contains 14 residues. CDR3 DNA sequence: TGTGCCAGCAGCCGGGACAGGTACGCCTACGAGCAGTACTTC. Residues: CASSRDRYAYEQYF.

This clonotype was found a few times. The rearrangement joins TRBV28 to TRBJ2-1; 8 nucleotides agree with TRBD1. CDR1 MDHEN and CDR2 SYDVKM come from the germline V gene. V was clipped by 5 bases and J by 4 bases; unmatched bases: 10. The CDR3 has 16 amino acids. The CDR3 DNA sequence: TGTGCCAGCAGTCCACCGGGACAGGTTATGTACAATGAGCAGTTCTTC. Translating it yields CASSPPGQVMYNEQFF.

The chain carries TRBV7-8 and TRBJ1-1; D is possibly TRBD1 (5 bases). From germline, CDR1 is SGHVS and CDR2 FQNEAQ. Trimming left V 4 bases short and J 2 bases short, with 14 bases between. This CDR3 spans 15 amino acids. The CDR3 protein is CASSSSGGPNTEAFF. The CDR3 nucleotides are TGTGCCAGCAGCTCCAGCGGGGGTCCTAACACTGAAGCTTTCTTT.

There are many counts of this clonotype. The V and J genes are TRBV6-2 or TRBV6-3 and TRBJ1-5; 7 bases align to TRBD1. This CDR3 has 14 amino acids. With V trimmed by 2 bases and J by 9 bases, 7 bases remained unmatched. The germline V gene has CDR1 MNHEY and CDR2 SVGEGT. CDR3 loop: CASSYGQESGPQHF. The CDR3 nucleotides read TGTGCCAGCAGTTACGGACAGGAGAGTGGGCCCCAGCATTTT.

The rearrangement uses TRBV27 and TRBJ1-5; D is ambiguous. Germline V gene sequence: CDR1 MNHEY, CDR2 SMNVEV (reference sequence). The CDR3 consists of 14 residues. The germline V and J ends were trimmed by 2 bases and 5 bases, with 10 bases remaining between them. CDR3 protein: CASSLTGSDQPQHF. The CDR3 nucleotides are TGTGCCAGCAGTTTAACGGGGTCGGATCAGCCCCAGCATTTT.

The chain is built from TRBV15 and TRBJ2-4; D remains ambiguous. Germline V gives CDR1 LNHNV, CDR2 YYDKDF (reference sequence). The CDR3 sequence is 14 residues long. Trimming removed 1 base from V and 9 bases from J, with 13 bases in between. The CDR3 DNA follows: TGTGCCACCAGCAGAGCCTACCTAGATCCCATTCAGTACTTC. This gives the protein CATSRAYLDPIQYF.

V and J are TRBV5-1 and TRBJ2-1; 10 positions match TRBD2. V was clipped by 5 bases and J by 1 base; unmatched bases: 12. Germline values: CDR1 SGHRS, CDR2 YFSETQ. This CDR3 region has 18 residues. The CDR3 DNA reads as TGCGCCAGCAGTTCCCCGGCTAGCGGGGGAGTATCCTACAATGAGCAGTTCTTC. Residues: CASSSPASGGVSYNEQFF.

Only a few counts were recorded for this clonotype. The chain carries TRBV12-3 or TRBV12-4 and TRBJ2-7, with no clear D. V shed 0 bases and J shed 2 bases, with 5 bases lying between them. CDR3 length equals 13 residues. The DNA of the CDR3 is TGTGCCAGCAGTTTAGCAGGGACCTACGAGCAGTACTTC. Translated, it gives CASSLAGTYEQYF.

The chain recombines TRBV19 with TRBJ2-7, with 11 bases that match TRBD1. The length of the CDR3 is 15 residues. Germline CDR1 reads LNHDA; CDR2 reads SQIVND (reference sequence). V lost 6 bases to trimming and J lost 1 base; unmatched junction nucleotides: 5. CDR3 bases: TGTGCCAGTAGCGAGGACAGGGGGCTTTCCTACGAGCAGTACTTC. Protein product: CASSEDRGLSYEQYF. Looking up the rest from reference TRBV19 and TRBJ2-7 gives the full variable domain: DGGITQSPKYLFRKEGQNVTLSCEQNLNHDAMYWYRQDPGQGLRLIYYSQIVNDFQKGDIAEGYSVSREKKESFPLTVTSAQKNPTAFYLCASSEDRGLSYEQYFGPGTRLTVT.

This sequence joins TRBV5-1 and TRBJ2-7; 7 positions match TRBD1. Per the germline V gene, CDR1 is SGHRS and CDR2 is YFSETQ. The CDR3 has 16 amino acids. V dropped 4 bases and J dropped 0; count of bases not matched to a gene: 10. CDR3 in amino acids: CASSGPGTESSYEQYF. The CDR3 DNA follows: TGCGCCAGCAGCGGCCCCGGGACAGAGAGCTCCTACGAGCAGTACTTC.

The rearrangement joins TRBV20-1 to TRBJ2-3; 7 bases fit TRBD1. The V gene's germline CDR1 is DFQATT and CDR2 SNEGSKA (reference sequence). J lost 4 bases, V lost 5 bases, and 6 bases had no gene match. The CDR3 sequence is 13 residues long. The CDR3 loop reads CSALGTAPDTQYF. The CDR3 nucleotides read TGCAGTGCTCTAGGGACAGCCCCAGATACGCAGTATTTT.

This chain connects TRBV11-1 to TRBJ2-7, with TRBD2 as a possible D gene (5 bases). CDR1 and CDR2 (germline): SGHAT, FQDESV (reference sequence). The V gene lost 5 bases and the J gene lost 3 bases, with 14 bases spanning the gap. The CDR3 runs to 14 residues. CDR3 nucleotide sequence: TGTGCCAGCAGCCCCGAAAGGAGCGGCTACGAGCAGTACTTC. This encodes CASSPERSGYEQYF.

The chain carries TRBV6-8 and TRBJ2-7, with 7 bases lining up with TRBD2. V lost 4 bases and J lost 2; bases outside the gene matches: 11. The CDR3 contains 16 residues. Per the germline V gene, CDR1 is MNHGY and CDR2 is SAAAGT. In DNA form, the CDR3 reads TGTGCCAGCAGTTCCTACAAGGAGCGGGAAGCCTACGAGCAGTACTTC. The encoded protein is CASSSYKEREAYEQYF.

This sequence joins TRBV7-9 and TRBJ2-5, with TRBD1 as a possible D gene (8 bases). The ends were cut back, 5 bases at V and 3 bases at J, with 16 bases in the middle. CDR1 and CDR2 (germline): SEHNR, FQNEAQ (reference sequence). CDR3 length: 15 residues. This CDR3 reads CASSPGQGGEETQYF. The DNA of the CDR3 is TGTGCCAGCAGCCCTGGACAGGGAGGGGAAGAGACCCAGTACTTC.

V is TRBV4-3 and J is TRBJ1-5; D is uncertain. Trimming left V 4 bases short and J 7 bases short, with 11 bases between. The germline V gene encodes CDR1 LGHNA and CDR2 YSLEER. This CDR3 comprises 13 residues. This CDR3 is CASSRVPVQPQHF. The CDR3 DNA is TGCGCCAGCAGCCGTGTGCCGGTCCAGCCCCAGCATTTT.

This clonotype has just a few counts. V usage is TRBV2 and J usage is TRBJ2-1, with D maybe TRBD2 (6 bases). The CDR3 has 15 residues. The germline V gene encodes CDR1 SNHLY and CDR2 FYNNEI. The V gene lost 7 bases and the J gene lost 2 bases, with 15 bases spanning the gap. The CDR3 DNA reads as TGTGCCAGCAACGGAGGCGGGGATACCTACAATGAGCAGTTCTTC. Amino acids: CASNGGGDTYNEQFF.

The chain links TRBV7-6 to TRBJ2-1, with D possibly TRBD2 on 6 matching bases. The V end lost 3 bases, the J end lost 6 bases, and 24 bases lay between the germline ends. CDR3 length equals 18 residues. The germline V gene encodes CDR1 SGHVS and CDR2 FNYEAQ. The CDR3 loop is CASSFPPLLGTPINEQFF. In DNA, the CDR3 is TGTGCCAGCAGCTTCCCTCCTTTGTTGGGGACTCCGATCAATGAGCAGTTCTTC.

The CDR3 reads CASSSTWGSDYEQYF. CDR3 nucleotides: TGTGCCAGCAGCTCCACTTGGGGGTCGGACTACGAGCAGTACTTC. The chain links TRBV7-6 to TRBJ2-7, with D perhaps TRBD1 or TRBD2 (5 bases each). Germline V gives CDR1 SGHVS, CDR2 FNYEAQ. The ends were cut back, 4 bases at V and 3 bases at J, with 16 bases in the middle. This CDR3 has 15 amino acids.

This clonotype was detected a few times. DNA of the CDR3: TGTGCCAGCAGCTTAATGGGGCGGGGCCTCGAAGCTTTCTTT. Translation gives CASSLMGRGLEAFF. The chain links TRBV7-3 to TRBJ1-1; a weak D match, TRBD1 (5 bases). CDR3 length: 14 residues. The V end was cut by 1 base, the J end by 8 bases, with 14 bases between. The germline V gene encodes CDR1 SGHTA and CDR2 FQGTGA.